This TCR beta chain was sequenced in a study of siplizumab effects on memory and regulatory T cells. The CDR3 length is 14 residues. Between the trimmed V and J ends, which lost 7 bases and 3 bases, there was a span of 16 bases. Germline CDR1 reads SNHLY; CDR2 reads FYNNEI. Assay used: immunoSEQ multiplex PCR; TCRdb lists only in-frame clones, some missing. The data hold around 99,000 clones, with roughly nine tenths observed a single time. This chain connects TRBV2 to TRBJ2-7; a possible D gene is TRBD2 (6 bases). The source of this sequence is a human donor in good health. Sequenced material: Tregs sorted from blood. The CDR3 nucleotides are TGTGCCAGCAAACCCGGGACTCGGAGCTACGAGCAGTACTTC. It yields the protein CASKPGTRSYEQYF.